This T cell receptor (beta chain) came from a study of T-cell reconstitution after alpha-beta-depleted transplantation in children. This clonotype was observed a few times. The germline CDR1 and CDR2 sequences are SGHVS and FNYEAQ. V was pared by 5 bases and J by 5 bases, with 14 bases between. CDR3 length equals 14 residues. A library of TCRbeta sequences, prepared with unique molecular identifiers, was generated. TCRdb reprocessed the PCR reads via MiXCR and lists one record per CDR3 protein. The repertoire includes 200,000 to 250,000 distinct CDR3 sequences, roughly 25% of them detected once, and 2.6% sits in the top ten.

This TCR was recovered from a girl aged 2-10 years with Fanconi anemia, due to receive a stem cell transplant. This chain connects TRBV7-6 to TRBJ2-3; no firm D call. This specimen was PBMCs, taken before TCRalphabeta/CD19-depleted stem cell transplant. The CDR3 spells CASSLGSWGDTQYF. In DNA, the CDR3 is TGTGCCAGCAGCCTAGGGTCCTGGGGAGATACGCAGTATTTT.